This T cell receptor beta chain stems from a study of response to subunit inactivated influenza vaccine. Study-wide results and limits: Authors suggested that a seasonal influenza vaccination recruits few new T cells each time.

In TCRdb, the RT-PCR reads were re-called with MiXCR into one record per CDR3 protein. The repertoire holds hundreds of thousands of distinct CDR3 sequences, with roughly 27% as singletons. This clonotype has a handful of counts. Its cognate antigen is unknown. Germline CDR1 reads GTSNPN; CDR2 reads SVGIG (reference sequence). CDR3 length equals 13 residues. The germline V and J ends were trimmed by 3 bases and 7 bases, with 12 bases remaining between them. The rearrangement links TRBV30 to TRBJ1-4, with D uncertain. This receptor was obtained from a man aged 45-60 years who received an inactivated influenza vaccine. The starting material was CD4+ T cells sorted from PBMCs, obtained less than 6 days after vaccination. The CDR3 reads CAWSENRGEKLFF. The CDR3 DNA follows: TGTGCCTGGAGCGAGAATCGGGGTGAAAAACTGTTTTTT.